The 14 T cell receptor beta chains below all came from one sample that was sequenced in a study of molecular identifiers for immune sequencing clone quantification. Each CDR3 protein gets one entry after TCRdb re-called the PCR reads with MiXCR. The sample lists 15,000 to 20,000 distinct CDR3 sequences, about a fifth occurring once. What was sequenced was naive CD8+ T cells from blood, with Jurkat cell RNA spiked in. Subset defined: FACS-sorted CD8+CD4-CCR7+CD45RA+ naive T cells. These receptors were obtained from a human donor in good health. Some libraries in this study had Jurkat cell RNA spiked in.

In this sample, this clonotype is medium-sized. The CDR3 sequence: CASSWGTAHPDTQYF. Here the CDR3 DNA reads TGTGCCAGCAGCTGGGGGACCGCCCACCCAGATACGCAGTATTTT. The chain couples TRBV5-8 to TRBJ2-3, with D possibly called TRBD1 or TRBD2 (5 bases each). The CDR3 loop spans 15 amino acids. From germline, CDR1 is SGHTS and CDR2 YDEGEE. V shed 3 bases and J shed 4 bases, with 15 bases lying between them.

This clonotype was detected only a few times. This could be a read error, since a much larger clone is one nucleotide away. The chain combines TRBV9 with TRBJ2-1; perhaps TRBD2 as D (5 bases). This CDR3 is built from 15 residues. Deletions cut 3 bases from V and 6 bases from J, with 16 bases between. CDR1 is SGDLS, CDR2 YYNGEE, per germline. CDR3 sequence: CASSGPGGRCNEQFF. CDR3 bases: TGTGCCAGCAGCGGCCCCGGAGGACGATGCAATGAGCAGTTCTTC.

By proportion, this clonotype is medium-sized. The V and J genes are TRBV6-4 and TRBJ2-1; 9 bases fit TRBD2. Germline V CDR1 and CDR2: MRHNA, SNTAGT. The V and J ends lost 3 bases and 7 bases, in that order; junction bases with no gene match: 4. The CDR3 runs to 14 residues. The CDR3 DNA reads as TGTGCCAGCAGTGAACTAGCGGGTTATAATGAGCAGTTCTTC. This codes for CASSELAGYNEQFF.

This clonotype was counted many times. This chain uses TRBV28 with TRBJ2-7, with 7 bases matching TRBD1. V shed 5 bases, J shed 2 bases, and the junction held 6 bases outside the gene matches. CDR3 length equals 14 residues. Looked up from germline, CDR1 is MDHEN and CDR2 is SYDVKM. DNA of the CDR3: TGTGCCAGCAGTCCCCCGCAGGGGGCCTACGAGCAGTACTTC. Residues: CASSPPQGAYEQYF.

This sequence joins TRBV29-1 and TRBJ2-7, with unresolved D. CDR1 is SQVTM, CDR2 ANQGSEA, per germline. V lost 7 bases and J 3 bases, leaving 16 bases between the germline ends. The CDR3 has 13 amino acids. CDR3 DNA sequence: TGCAGCGGCCAGGTGGATTCGGTCTACGAGCAGTACTTC. Residues: CSGQVDSVYEQYF.

This clonotype was observed a handful of times. The chain joins TRBV7-9 to TRBJ2-1; TRBD2 aligns across 8 bases. V lost 1 base, J lost 4 bases, and 12 bases stayed unmatched. The CDR3 has 18 residues. CDR1 and CDR2 from the germline V gene are SEHNR and FQNEAQ (reference sequence). The CDR3 spells CASSLEVRREVSYNEQFF. The CDR3 coding sequence is TGTGCCAGCAGCTTAGAGGTTAGGCGGGAGGTTTCTTACAATGAGCAGTTCTTC.

This clonotype was seen at least ten times. The genes are TRBV7-8 and TRBJ1-2; D is unclear. Germline V lookup: CDR1 SGHVS, CDR2 FQNEAQ. V gave up 1 base and J gave up 2 bases, with 5 bases separating them. This CDR3 comprises 13 residues. In nucleotides, the CDR3 is TGTGCCAGCAGCTTAGGTGTGAACTATGGCTACACCTTC. Translated, it gives CASSLGVNYGYTF.

This clonotype was counted between two and nine times. The chain recombines TRBV7-9 with TRBJ1-1; D not certain. The germline CDR1 and CDR2 sequences are SEHNR and FQNEAQ (reference sequence). The CDR3 sequence is 12 residues long. V lost 5 bases to trimming and J lost 4 bases, with 8 bases between them. The CDR3 bases are TGTGCCAGCAGCCAAAGTACCACTGAAGCTTTCTTT. Its translation is CASSQSTTEAFF.

This clonotype was detected many times. The V and J genes are TRBV2 and TRBJ2-7; D might be TRBD1 (6 bases). The germline CDR1 and CDR2 sequences are SNHLY and FYNNEI. Trimming cost V 8 bases and J 3 bases, with 14 bases left between them. The CDR3 loop spans 13 amino acids. In DNA, the CDR3 is TGTGCCAGCTCCAGGGGCGTTTTCTACGAGCAGTACTTC. Protein sequence: CASSRGVFYEQYF.

The gene calls are TRBV12-5 and TRBJ2-1; 14 bases map to TRBD2. Losses at the gene ends were 6 bases for V and 7 bases for J; bases not matched to a gene: 5. Germline values: CDR1 LGHNT, CDR2 FRNRAP. CDR3 length: 15 residues. The DNA of the CDR3 is TGTGCTAGTGGCCCGACTAGCGGGAGGGGTAATGAGCAGTTCTTC. Its translation is CASGPTSGRGNEQFF.

CDR3 DNA: TGTGCCAGCAGCTTAGGGGACAGCCGAAATGAAAAACTGTTTTTT. It is translated as CASSLGDSRNEKLFF. The chain recombines TRBV7-9 with TRBJ1-4, with 7 positions matching TRBD1. This CDR3 has 15 amino acids. The J segment lost 5 bases and the V segment lost 1 base, leaving 4 bases of the junction unmatched. The germline V gene encodes CDR1 SEHNR and CDR2 FQNEAQ (reference sequence).

Regarding this clonotype: A much larger clone lies one base from this, so it may be a read error. This chain joins TRBV27 and TRBJ1-1; weak D call: TRBD1 (5 bases). CDR1 and CDR2 from the germline V gene are MNHEY and SMNVEV (reference sequence). CDR3 length: 12 amino acids. V was trimmed by 2 bases and J by 4 bases, leaving 5 bases between them. The CDR3 sequence: CASSLRGTEAFF. DNA for the CDR3: TGTGCCAGCAGTTTAAGGGGCACTGAAGCTTTCTTT.

At least ten counts were recorded for this clonotype. The chain is built from TRBV3-1 and TRBJ1-2, with D perhaps TRBD1 (5 bases). CDR1 and CDR2 (germline): LGHDT, YNNKEL (reference sequence). V lost 6 bases and J lost 6, with 11 bases in between. There are 12 residues in the CDR3. In nucleotides, the CDR3 is TGTGCCAGCAGAGAATGGGGACATGGCTACACCTTC. Protein product: CASREWGHGYTF.

There are many counts of this clonotype. The chain joins TRBV7-3 to TRBJ2-3; 15 bases match TRBD2. Germline assignment: CDR1 SGHTA and CDR2 FQGTGA. V trimming: 5 bases; J trimming: 6 bases; junction bases outside the gene matches: 6. The CDR3 totals 16 residues. The CDR3 DNA reads as TGTGCCAGCAGCGCGGGACTAGCGGGAGGATTTGATACGCAGTATTTT. As protein: CASSAGLAGGFDTQYF.